This T cell receptor (beta chain) was identified in a study of OX40 agonist ivuxolimab in advanced cancers. Germline lookup yields CDR1 SEHNR and CDR2 FQNEAQ (reference sequence). With V trimmed by 5 bases and J by 7 bases, 3 bases remained unmatched. The CDR3 is made up of 14 amino acids. About this clone: Its antigen is still unknown.

Whole-study findings and limits: People who partly responded at 0.1-3.0 mg/kg had some of the least clonal expansion seen.

Assay: immunoSEQ multiplex PCR; the TCRdb copy retains only in-frame clones and omits some. Here the sample spans tens of thousands of clones, roughly 92% being singletons. This rearrangement joins TRBV7-9 to TRBJ2-1; 12 nucleotides align to TRBD2. Sequences were derived from CD4+ or CD8+ T cells sorted from blood, sampled in a trial of the OX40 agonist ivuxolimab. The receptor's source is an adult with an advanced solid tumor such as melanoma, head and neck, liver or kidney cancer. CDR3 amino acids: CASSQLAGGNEQFF. CDR3 bases: TGTGCCAGCAGCCAGCTAGCGGGAGGGAATGAGCAGTTCTTC.